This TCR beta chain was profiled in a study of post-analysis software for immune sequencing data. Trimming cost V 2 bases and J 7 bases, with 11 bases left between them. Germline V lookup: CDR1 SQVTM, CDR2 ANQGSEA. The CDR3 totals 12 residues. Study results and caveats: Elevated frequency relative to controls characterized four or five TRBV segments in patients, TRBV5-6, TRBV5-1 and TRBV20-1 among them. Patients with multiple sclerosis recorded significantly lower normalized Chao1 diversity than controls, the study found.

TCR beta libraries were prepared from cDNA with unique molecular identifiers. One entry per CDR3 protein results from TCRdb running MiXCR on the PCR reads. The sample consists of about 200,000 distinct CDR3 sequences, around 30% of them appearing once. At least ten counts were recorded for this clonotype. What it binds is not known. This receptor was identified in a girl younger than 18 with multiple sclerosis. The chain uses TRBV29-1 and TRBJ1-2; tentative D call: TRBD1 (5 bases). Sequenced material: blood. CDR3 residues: CSVESRTGGYTF. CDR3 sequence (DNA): TGCAGCGTTGAAAGTCGCACAGGTGGCTACACCTTC.